Listed below are T cell receptor beta chains from one sample, sequenced in a study of a mutant IDH1 vaccine in newly diagnosed glioma. The method was immunoSEQ multiplex PCR; TCRdb's version includes in-frame clones alone and lacks a portion of them. Of some 22,000 clones in the sample, approximately 79% were seen once. What these receptors recognize is not known. This specimen consisted of PBMCs, obtained from a glioma patient whose treatment included an IDH1 peptide vaccine. Source of these receptors: a man aged 40-49 years with glioma. The CDR3 runs from the conserved cysteine through the conserved F or W. Fields, in order: clone size, D gene, V gene, J gene, CDR3 DNA, CDR3 protein. A D gene is named only where the DNA matches it firmly. Part of the rows lack a size; the others show once, few, many or a class for expanded clones.

>NA|NA|TRBV4-3|TRBJ2-1
TGCGCCAGCAGCCAAGATCGAGCCCAATACAATGAGCAGTTCTTC
CASSQDRAQYNEQFF
>NA|NA|TRBV6-4|TRBJ2-3
TGTGCCAGCAGTGACTCTTACCCCACAGATACGCAGTATTTT
CASSDSYPTDTQYF
>NA|NA|TRBV5-1|TRBJ2-2
TGCGCCAGCAGCTTGGCGACCAACACCGGGGAGCTGTTTTTT
CASSLATNTGELFF
>NA|NA|TRBV4-1|TRBJ1-2
TGCGCCAGCAGCCAAGGTACAGGGAGCGGTGGCTACACCTTC
CASSQGTGSGGYTF
>NA|NA|TRBV19|TRBJ1-3
TGTGCCAGTAGTATTTTCGAACAACCCCACTCTGGAAACACCATATATTTT
CASSIFEQPHSGNTIYF
>NA|NA|TRBV5-4|TRBJ1-2
TGTGCCAGCAGCGAGAACTACTATGGCTACACCTTC
CASSENYYGYTF
>NA|NA|TRBV6-1|TRBJ2-7
TGTGCCAGCAGTGAAATTGGTGGAGGCTACGAGCAGTACTTC
CASSEIGGGYEQYF
>once|NA|TRBV15|TRBJ1-4
TGTGCCACCAGCTTAGGTGGGGGGGTACTTTCTGAAAAACTGTTTTTT
CATSLGGGVLSEKLFF
>NA|NA|TRBV6-5|TRBJ1-2
TGTGCCAGCAGTAACACAGGGATTGGCTACACCTTC
CASSNTGIGYTF
>NA|TRBD2|TRBV4-3|TRBJ2-1
TGCGCCAGCAGCCAAGATGAAGCGGGAGGGGCCAATGAGCAGTTCTTC
CASSQDEAGGANEQFF
>few|NA|TRBV5-1|TRBJ2-7
TGCGCCAGCAGCGAGGGGTGGGACTCCTACGAGCAGTACTTC
CASSEGWDSYEQYF
>NA|TRBD1|TRBV5-1|TRBJ2-1
TGCGCCAGCAGCTTCGGGGACAGGGGTAGAAATGAGCAGTTCTTC
CASSFGDRGRNEQFF
>NA|NA|TRBV29-1|TRBJ1-2
TGCAGCGTTGATGGGGGCCTCTATGGCTACACCTTC
CSVDGGLYGYTF
>NA|NA|TRBV9|TRBJ2-1
TGTGCCAGCAGCGTAGGGGGAGCAGGGCTCTGGCAGTTCTTC
CASSVGGAGLWQFF